This T cell receptor beta chain was sequenced during a study of cytomegalovirus exposure and HLA in healthy donors. PCR amplification relied on 60 Vbeta primers (plus 13 Jbeta primers). Generated by immunoSEQ multiplex PCR, the TCRdb table keeps only in-frame clones and is missing some. This table has about 150,000 clones, around 79% appearing once. Points from the study as a whole: The authors later found TCR association rates varying by HLA locus, with DRB1 most and HLA-C fewest.

Notes on this clone: The antigen is undetermined.

The V gene end was trimmed by 2 bases and the J gene end by 4 bases; junction bases not matched to a gene: 4. The CDR3 is made up of 16 amino acids. Looked up from germline, CDR1 is LGHNA and CDR2 is YNFKEQ. V usage is TRBV4-2 and J usage is TRBJ2-5; 13 nucleotides agree with TRBD2. Source material: PBMCs. This TCR derives from a man between 18 and 35 years old in good health and CMV-seronegative. The CDR3 sequence is CASSQPGTSGVETQYF. CDR3 coding DNA: TGTGCCAGCAGCCAACCCGGGACTAGCGGGGTAGAGACCCAGTACTTC.